A single sample gave rise to the 5 T cell receptor beta chains below, sequenced in a study of T cells in Graves' hyperthyroidism and ophthalmopathy. RNA transcripts yielded amplified TCR beta CDR3 regions. The study used the HTBI primer set for a first-round RT-PCR of the TCR CDR3. TCRdb analysed the multiplex PCR reads with MiXCR anew, one entry per CDR3 protein. This table has roughly 400,000 distinct CDR3 sequences, more than 12% appearing once. The sequencing sample was made of blood. The receptors were gathered from a man over 45 with Graves' ophthalmopathy.

Notes on this clonotype: A single base separates this from a much larger clone, so it may be a read error. The J gene is TRBJ1-1, the V gene TRBV12-3 or TRBV12-4, with TRBD1 as a possible D gene (6 bases). This CDR3 region has 14 residues. The CDR3 sequence: CASSFGGPNTEASF. Here the CDR3 DNA reads TGTGCCAGCAGTTTTGGGGGCCCGAACACTGAAGCTTCCTTT.

This clonotype was counted many times. The chain has TRBV5-4 and TRBJ2-5; D uncertain. With 4 bases removed from V and 5 bases from J, the gap between germline ends came to 18 bases. Germline lookup yields CDR1 SGHNT and CDR2 YYREEE (reference sequence). The CDR3 runs to 15 residues. CDR3 sequence: CASSMDPQSRETQYF. The DNA of the CDR3 is TGTGCCAGCAGCATGGATCCCCAGTCGAGGGAGACCCAGTACTTC. Variable domain in full (rest from reference TRBV5-4 and TRBJ2-5): ETGVTQSPTHLIKTRGQQVTLRCSSQSGHNTVSWYQQALGQGPQFIFQYYREEENGRGNFPPRFSGLQFPNYSSELNVNALELDDSALYLCASSMDPQSRETQYFGPGTRLLVL.

In this sample, this clonotype turned up many times. This sequence joins TRBV7-3 and TRBJ2-7; TRBD1 might be the D (6 bases). The CDR3 covers 14 residues. Per germline, CDR1 SGHTA and CDR2 FQGTGA. V lost 5 bases and J lost 3, with 14 bases in between. CDR3 nucleotide sequence: TGTGCCAGCAGCACGTCTAGAGGGGGCTACGAGCAGTACTTC. Its translation is CASSTSRGGYEQYF.

This clonotype was found many times. V is TRBV3-1 and J is TRBJ2-5, with unresolved D. V dropped 1 base and J dropped 5 bases, with 11 bases sitting between them. Germline V gene data show CDR1 as LGHDT and CDR2 as YNNKEL (reference sequence). The CDR3 sequence is 14 residues long. The CDR3 spells CASSQALMGETQYF. The CDR3 bases are TGTGCCAGCAGCCAAGCCTTAATGGGGGAGACCCAGTACTTC.

This clonotype occurred a few times. The chain combines TRBV20-1 with TRBJ2-2, with 11 bases lining up with TRBD2. The CDR3 is 19 residues long. Germline CDR1 and CDR2: DFQATT and SNEGSKA (reference sequence). J gave up 0 bases and V 4 bases, and 13 bases lay outside the gene matches. CDR3 protein: CSAKNSGRALLTNTGELFF. The DNA of the CDR3 is TGCAGTGCTAAAAATAGCGGGAGGGCTCTCCTAACGAACACCGGGGAGCTGTTTTTT.